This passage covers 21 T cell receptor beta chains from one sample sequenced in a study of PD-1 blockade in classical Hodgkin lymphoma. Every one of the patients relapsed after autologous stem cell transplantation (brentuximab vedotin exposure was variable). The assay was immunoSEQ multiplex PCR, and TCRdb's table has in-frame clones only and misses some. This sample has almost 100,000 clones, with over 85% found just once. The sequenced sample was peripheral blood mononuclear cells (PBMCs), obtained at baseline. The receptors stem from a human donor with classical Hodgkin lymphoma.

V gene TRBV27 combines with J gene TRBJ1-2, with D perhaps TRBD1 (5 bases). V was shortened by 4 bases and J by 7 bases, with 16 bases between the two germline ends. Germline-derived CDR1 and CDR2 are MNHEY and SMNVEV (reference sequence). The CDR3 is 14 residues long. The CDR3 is CASSSPLAGPGYTF. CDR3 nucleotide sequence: TGTGCCAGCAGTTCCCCGTTGGCAGGGCCTGGCTACACCTTC.

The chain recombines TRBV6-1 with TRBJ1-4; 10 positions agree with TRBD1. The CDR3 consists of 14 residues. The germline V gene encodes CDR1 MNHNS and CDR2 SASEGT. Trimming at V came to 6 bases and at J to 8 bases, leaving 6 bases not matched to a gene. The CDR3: CASRLTGGGEKLFF. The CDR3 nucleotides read TGTGCCAGCAGGCTGACAGGGGGCGGGGAAAAACTGTTTTTT.

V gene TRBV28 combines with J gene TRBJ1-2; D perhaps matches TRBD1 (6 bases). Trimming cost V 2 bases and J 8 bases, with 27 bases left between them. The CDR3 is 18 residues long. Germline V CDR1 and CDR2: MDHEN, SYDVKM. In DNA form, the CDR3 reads TGTGCCAGCAGTTTAAGTGCCGGGAGCAGGGAACAGGGAGACGGCTACACCTTC. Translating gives CASSLSAGSREQGDGYTF.

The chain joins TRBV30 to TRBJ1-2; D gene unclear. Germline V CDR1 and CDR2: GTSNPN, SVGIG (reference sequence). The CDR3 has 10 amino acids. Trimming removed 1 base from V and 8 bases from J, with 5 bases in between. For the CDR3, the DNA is TGTGCCTGGAGTGGATACGGCTACACCTTC. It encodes CAWSGYGYTF.

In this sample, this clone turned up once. The CDR3 here is CASSPLGGQPQHF. The CDR3 DNA reads TGTGCCAGCTCACCACTCGGGGGTCAGCCCCAGCATTTT. The chain uses TRBV18 and TRBJ1-5; D might be TRBD1 (5 bases). Trimming removed 1 base from V and 6 bases from J, with 7 bases in between. The CDR3 sequence is 13 residues long. Germline lookup yields CDR1 KGHSH and CDR2 LQKENI. The variable domain in full, with the rest retrieved from reference TRBV18 and TRBJ1-5, is NAGVMQNPRHLVRRRGQEARLRCSPMKGHSHVYWYRQLPEEGLKFMVYLQKENIIDESGMPKERFSAEFPKEGPSILRIQQVVRGDSAAYFCASSPLGGQPQHFGDGTRLSIL.

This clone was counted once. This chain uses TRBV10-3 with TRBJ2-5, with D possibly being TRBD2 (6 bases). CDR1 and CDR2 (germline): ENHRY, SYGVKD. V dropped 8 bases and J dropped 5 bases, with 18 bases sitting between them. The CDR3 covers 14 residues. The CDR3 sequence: CAIRSDTAGETQYF. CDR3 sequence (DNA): TGTGCCATCCGCTCGGACACCGCGGGGGAGACCCAGTACTTC.

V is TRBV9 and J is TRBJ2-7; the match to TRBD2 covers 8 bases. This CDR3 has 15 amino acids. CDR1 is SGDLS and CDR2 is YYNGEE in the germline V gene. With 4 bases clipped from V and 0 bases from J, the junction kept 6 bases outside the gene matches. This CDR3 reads CASSYSGTSSYEQYF. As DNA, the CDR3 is TGTGCCAGCAGCTACTCCGGGACTAGCTCCTACGAGCAGTACTTC. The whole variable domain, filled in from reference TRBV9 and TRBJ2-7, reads DSGVTQTPKHLITATGQRVTLRCSPRSGDLSVYWYQQSLDQGLQFLIQYYNGEERAKGNILERFSAQQFPDLHSELNLSSLELGDSALYFCASSYSGTSSYEQYFGPGTRLTVT.

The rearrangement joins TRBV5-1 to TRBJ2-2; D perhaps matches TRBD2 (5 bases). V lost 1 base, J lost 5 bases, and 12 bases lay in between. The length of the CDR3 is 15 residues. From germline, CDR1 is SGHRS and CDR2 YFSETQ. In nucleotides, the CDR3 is TGCGCCAGCAGCTTGTGGGAGCAAACGACCGGGGAGCTGTTTTTT. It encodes CASSLWEQTTGELFF.

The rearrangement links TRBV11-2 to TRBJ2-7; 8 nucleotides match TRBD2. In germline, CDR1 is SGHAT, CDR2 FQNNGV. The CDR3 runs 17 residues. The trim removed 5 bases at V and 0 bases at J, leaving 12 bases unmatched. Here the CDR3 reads CASSPIAPGGPSYEQYF. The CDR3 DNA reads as TGTGCCAGCAGCCCGATCGCCCCGGGAGGGCCCTCCTACGAGCAGTACTTC.

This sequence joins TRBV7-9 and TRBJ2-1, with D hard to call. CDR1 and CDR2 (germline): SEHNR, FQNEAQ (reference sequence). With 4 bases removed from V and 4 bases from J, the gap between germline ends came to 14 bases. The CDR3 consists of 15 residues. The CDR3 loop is CASSSMGSRYNEQFF. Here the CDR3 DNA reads TGTGCCAGCAGCTCCATGGGGTCGCGTTACAATGAGCAGTTCTTC.

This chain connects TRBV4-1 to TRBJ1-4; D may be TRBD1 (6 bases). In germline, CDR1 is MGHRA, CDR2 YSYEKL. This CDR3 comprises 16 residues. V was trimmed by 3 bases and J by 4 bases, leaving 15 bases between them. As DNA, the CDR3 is TGCGCCAGCAGCCAGGCTACAGGGACGATTAATGAAAAACTGTTTTTT. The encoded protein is CASSQATGTINEKLFF.

Here the CDR3 reads CASSYSPRAEAFF. The CDR3 DNA follows: TGTGCCAGCAGTTACAGCCCAAGGGCTGAAGCTTTCTTT. The chain joins TRBV6-5 to TRBJ1-1; D is undetermined. V lost 2 bases and J 6 bases, leaving 10 bases between the germline ends. Looked up from germline, CDR1 is MNHEY and CDR2 is SVGAGI. The CDR3 runs 13 residues.

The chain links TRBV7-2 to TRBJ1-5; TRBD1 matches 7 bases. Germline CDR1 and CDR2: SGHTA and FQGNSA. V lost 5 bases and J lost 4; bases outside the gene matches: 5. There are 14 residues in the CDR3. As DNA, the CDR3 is TGTGCCAGCAGCCCGGGACAGCGGAATCAGCCCCAGCATTTT. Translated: CASSPGQRNQPQHF.

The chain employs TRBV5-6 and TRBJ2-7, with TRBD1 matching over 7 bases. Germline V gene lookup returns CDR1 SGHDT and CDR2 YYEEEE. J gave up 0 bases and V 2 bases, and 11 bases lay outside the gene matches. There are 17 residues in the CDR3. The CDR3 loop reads CASSFGLAGGYSYEQYF. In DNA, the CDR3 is TGTGCCAGCAGCTTTGGCCTCGCAGGGGGTTACTCCTACGAGCAGTACTTC.

CDR3 region: CATSRDVSSYNEQFF. The CDR3 DNA is TGTGCCACCAGCAGAGATGTGAGCTCCTACAATGAGCAGTTCTTC. The chain is built from TRBV15 and TRBJ2-1, with D unresolved. V dropped 0 bases and J dropped 0 bases, with 6 bases sitting between them. The CDR3 sequence is 15 residues long. CDR1 LNHNV and CDR2 YYDKDF come from the germline V gene (reference sequence).

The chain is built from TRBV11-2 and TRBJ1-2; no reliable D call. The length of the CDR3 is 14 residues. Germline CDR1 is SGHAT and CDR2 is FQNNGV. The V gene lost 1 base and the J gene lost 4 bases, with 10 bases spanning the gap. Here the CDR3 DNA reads TGTGCCAGCAGCTTAGGGGTTAATGGCTATGGCTACACCTTC. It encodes CASSLGVNGYGYTF.

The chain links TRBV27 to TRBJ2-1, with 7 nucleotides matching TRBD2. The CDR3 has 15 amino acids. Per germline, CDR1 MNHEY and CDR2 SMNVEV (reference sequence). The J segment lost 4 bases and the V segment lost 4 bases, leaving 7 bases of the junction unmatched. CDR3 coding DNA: TGTGCCAGCAGTTCGTGGGCGGGGGTTTACAATGAGCAGTTCTTC. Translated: CASSSWAGVYNEQFF.

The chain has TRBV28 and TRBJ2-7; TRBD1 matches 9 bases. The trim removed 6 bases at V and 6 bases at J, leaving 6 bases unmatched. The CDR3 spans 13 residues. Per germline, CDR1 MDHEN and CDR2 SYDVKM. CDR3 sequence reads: CASRVTGGAEQYF. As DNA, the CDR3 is TGTGCCAGCAGGGTTACAGGGGGCGCCGAGCAGTACTTC.

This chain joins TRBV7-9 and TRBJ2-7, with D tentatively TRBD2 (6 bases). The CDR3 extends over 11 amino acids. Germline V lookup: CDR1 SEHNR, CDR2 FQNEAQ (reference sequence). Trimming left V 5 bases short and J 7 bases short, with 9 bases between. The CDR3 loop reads CASSREWEQYF. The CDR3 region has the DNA TGTGCCAGCAGCCGGGAGTGGGAGCAGTACTTC.

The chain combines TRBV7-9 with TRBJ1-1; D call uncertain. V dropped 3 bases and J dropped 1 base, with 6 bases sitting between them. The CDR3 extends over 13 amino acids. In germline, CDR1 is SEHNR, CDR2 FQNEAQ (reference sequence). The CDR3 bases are TGTGCCAGCAGCTTCGAGCCGAACACTGAAGCTTTCTTT. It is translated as CASSFEPNTEAFF.

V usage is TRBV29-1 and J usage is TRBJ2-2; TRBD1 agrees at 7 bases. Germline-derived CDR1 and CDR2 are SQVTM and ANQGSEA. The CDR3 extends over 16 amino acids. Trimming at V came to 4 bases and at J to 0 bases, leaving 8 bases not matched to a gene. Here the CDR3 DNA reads TGCAGCGTTGGTACAGGGGTCCTTACGAACACCGGGGAGCTGTTTTTT. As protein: CSVGTGVLTNTGELFF.